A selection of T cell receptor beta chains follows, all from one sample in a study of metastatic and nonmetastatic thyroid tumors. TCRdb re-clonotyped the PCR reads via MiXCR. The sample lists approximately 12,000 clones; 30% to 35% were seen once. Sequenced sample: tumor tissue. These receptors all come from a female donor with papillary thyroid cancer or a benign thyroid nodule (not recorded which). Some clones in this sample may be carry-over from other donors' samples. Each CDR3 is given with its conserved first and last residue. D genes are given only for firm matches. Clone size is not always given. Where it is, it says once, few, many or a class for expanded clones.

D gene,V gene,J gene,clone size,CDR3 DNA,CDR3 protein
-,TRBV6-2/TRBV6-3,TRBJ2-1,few,TGTGCCAGCAGTCCTGGGGCGGAGCAGTTCTTC,CASSPGAEQFF
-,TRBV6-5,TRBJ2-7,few,TGTGCCAGCAGTTACGGTCGGGGTGTGGCCTACGAGCAGTACTTC,CASSYGRGVAYEQYF
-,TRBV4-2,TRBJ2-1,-,TGTGCCAGCAGCCAAGGGGTGGAGGGCAATGAGCAGTTCTTC,CASSQGVEGNEQFF
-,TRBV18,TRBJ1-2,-,TGTGCCAGCTCACCCGCGCGTCAGCTAGGCTATGGCTACACCTTC,CASSPARQLGYGYTF
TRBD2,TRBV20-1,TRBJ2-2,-,TGCAGTGCCCTCACTAGCGGGGGCGCTAACACCGCGGAGCTGTTTTTT,CSALTSGGANTAELFF
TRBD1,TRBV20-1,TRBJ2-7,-,TGCAGTGCAACCGACAGGGGTCTTTACGAGCAGTACTTC,CSATDRGLYEQYF
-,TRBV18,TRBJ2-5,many,TGTGCCAGCTCACCACCCGGGTTCTTGGCGGGCACCCGAGAGACCCAGTACTTC,CASSPPGFLAGTRETQYF
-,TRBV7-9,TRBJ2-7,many,TGTGCCAGCAGCTCGGACCAGGGATTGACCTACGAGCAGTACTTC,CASSSDQGLTYEQYF
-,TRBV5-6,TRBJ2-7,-,TGTGCCAGCAGCCTTGGGGTAGCAGGGACCTCTTCCTACGAGCAGTACTTC,CASSLGVAGTSSYEQYF
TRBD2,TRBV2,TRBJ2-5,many,TGTGCCAGCAGCGAAGACTTAGCGGGAGGCTGGGAGACCCAGTACTTC,CASSEDLAGGWETQYF
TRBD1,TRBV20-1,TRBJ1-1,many,TGCAGTGCTCCACAGGGGGGGACTGAAGCTTTCTTT,CSAPQGGTEAFF
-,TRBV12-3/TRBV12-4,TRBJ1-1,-,TGTGCCAGCAGTTCTAAGGGGTTCTCTGAAGCTTTCTTT,CASSSKGFSEAFF
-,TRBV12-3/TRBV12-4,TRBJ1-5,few,TGTGCCAGCAGTTCTTGGGAAAACAATCAGCCCCAGCATTTT,CASSSWENNQPQHF